This T cell receptor (beta chain) was identified in a study of CD8 T cells in ankylosing spondylitis. With V trimmed by 8 bases and J by 2 bases, 9 bases remained unmatched. This CDR3 is built from 14 residues. CDR1 is SQVTM and CDR2 is ANQGSEA in the germline V gene. Quantitative 5'-RACE was performed with molecular barcodes, and it yielded the TCR beta libraries. TCRdb re-called the 5' RACE reads with MiXCR, one entry per CDR3 protein. This sample has more than 400,000 distinct CDR3 sequences, with over 4% found just once. Broader study findings: Clones linked to disease were reported to show significant enrichment in matched ankylosing spondylitis synovial fluid. Disease-linked clones proved CD8+ and comparatively uncommon in peripheral blood. A motif of roughly 8 highly homologous TCR beta variants was seen as apparently characteristic of ankylosing spondylitis blood.

There are many counts of this clonotype. Its antigen is not known. Sequencing was done on a sample of blood, either unsorted or a sorted T cell fraction (not recorded which). The chain carries TRBV29-1 and TRBJ2-3; TRBD2 agrees at 8 bases. The receptor comes from a male donor with ankylosing spondylitis. In DNA form, the CDR3 reads TGCAGCCTAACGGGGCGGGGGGTCACAGATACGCAGTATTTT. Encoded protein: CSLTGRGVTDTQYF.